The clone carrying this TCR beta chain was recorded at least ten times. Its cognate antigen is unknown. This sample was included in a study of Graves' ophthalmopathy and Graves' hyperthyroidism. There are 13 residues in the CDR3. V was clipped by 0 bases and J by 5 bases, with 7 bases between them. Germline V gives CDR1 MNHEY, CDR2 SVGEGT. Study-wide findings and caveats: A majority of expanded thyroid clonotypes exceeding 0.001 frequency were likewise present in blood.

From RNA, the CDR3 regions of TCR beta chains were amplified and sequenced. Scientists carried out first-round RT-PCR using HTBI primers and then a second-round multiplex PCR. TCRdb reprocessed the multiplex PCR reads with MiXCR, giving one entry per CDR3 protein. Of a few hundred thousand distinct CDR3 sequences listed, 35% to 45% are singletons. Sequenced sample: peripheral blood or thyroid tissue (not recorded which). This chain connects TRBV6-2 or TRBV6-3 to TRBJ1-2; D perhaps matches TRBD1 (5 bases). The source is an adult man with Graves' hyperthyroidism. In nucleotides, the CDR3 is TGTGCCAGCAGTTACTCGAGACAGTATGGCTACACCTTC. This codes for CASSYSRQYGYTF.